The clone carrying this TCR beta chain was found once. The antigen is undetermined. Amplification used 60 Vbeta primers and 13 Jbeta primers. Assay used: immunoSEQ multiplex PCR; TCRdb lists only in-frame clones, some missing. There are some 120,000 clones in the sample; approximately 85% occur only once, and around 10% lies in the top ten. The data originate from a study of cytomegalovirus exposure and HLA in healthy donors. Findings and caveats of the study: There were about 160 TCR beta chains listed as cytomegalovirus-associated.

Germline-derived CDR1 and CDR2 are LNHDA and SQIVND (reference sequence). The CDR3 has 16 residues. The V gene end was trimmed by 10 bases and the J gene end by 5 bases; junction bases not matched to a gene: 15. The sample consisted of PBMCs. This chain connects TRBV19 to TRBJ2-2; 8 bases align to TRBD1. The receptor was isolated from a male donor in good health and CMV-seropositive. The CDR3 DNA reads as TGTGCCATCGATGGACAGGGCCGTTATGGTACCGGGGAGCTGTTTTTT. It is translated as CAIDGQGRYGTGELFF.